Listed below are T cell receptor beta chains from one sample, sequenced in a study of T cells after yellow fever vaccination. TCRdb analysed the 5' RACE reads with MiXCR anew, one entry per CDR3 protein. The sample holds about 330,000 distinct CDR3 sequences, about 4% seen once. This specimen was PBMCs, taken 5 days after the yellow fever booster vaccination. The receptors were gathered from a man aged 18 to 29 who received the YFV17D yellow fever vaccine. Both conserved end residues are part of each CDR3. A D gene is named only where the DNA matches it firmly. Not every row has a clone size; where given, it reads once, few, many or a size class.

d_call	v_call	j_call	clone_size	cdr3_nt	cdr3_aa
.	TRBV20-1	TRBJ1-1	few	TGCAGGGGGTATAACACTGAAGCTTTCTTT	CRGYNTEAFF
TRBD1	TRBV24-1	TRBJ2-1	many	TGTGCCACCAGTGATGCACGGGACAGTCACGGCTACAATGAGCAGTTCTTC	CATSDARDSHGYNEQFF
.	TRBV7-6	TRBJ1-4	few	TGTGCCAGCGGCAGGTTTTTAGAAAAACTGTTTTTT	CASGRFLEKLFF
.	TRBV7-9	TRBJ2-5	few	TGTGCCAGCAGGTCCCCCCCCCAAGAGACCCAGTACTTC	CASRSPPQETQYF
TRBD1	TRBV11-1	TRBJ2-1	.	TGTGCCAGCAGCTCCACAGGGGAAACGTACAATGAGCAGTTCTTC	CASSSTGETYNEQFF
TRBD1	TRBV4-1	TRBJ2-5	many	TGCGCCAGCAGCTTCCGGGACAGGCTTCAAGAGACCCAGTACTTC	CASSFRDRLQETQYF
.	TRBV20-1	TRBJ2-3	many	TGCAGTGCCCCGGTGGGCCGGACAGATACGCAGTATTTT	CSAPVGRTDTQYF
.	TRBV4-2	TRBJ1-6	few	TGTGCCAGCAGCCAGTGGAAGGAGTATTCACCCCTCCACTTT	CASSQWKEYSPLHF
.	TRBV20-1	TRBJ2-5	.	TGCAGTGCTAGATATACGGAGACCCAGTACTTC	CSARYTETQYF
TRBD2	TRBV5-1	TRBJ2-3	.	TGCGCCAGCAGCTTGGCCGTGGCGGGGGGTCTCACAGATACGCAGTATTTT	CASSLAVAGGLTDTQYF
TRBD2	TRBV5-1	TRBJ2-4	few	TGCGCCAGCAGCTTGGGGGAGGGCATTCAGTACTTC	CASSLGEGIQYF
TRBD1	TRBV7-9	TRBJ2-7	many	TGTGCCAGCAGCCGAGGACAGGGGGCCAGCTACGAGCAGTACTTC	CASSRGQGASYEQYF
TRBD1	TRBV5-1	TRBJ1-1	.	TGCGCCAGCAGCTTGTGGGGACAGGGGGCGAACACTGAAGCTTTCTTT	CASSLWGQGANTEAFF
TRBD2	TRBV5-1	TRBJ2-1	many	TGCGCCAGCAGCTCCGGGACTAGCGGGGGGATGGGGGAGCAGTTCTTC	CASSSGTSGGMGEQFF
.	TRBV5-6	TRBJ1-2	many	TGTGCCAGCAGCCCACAGGGCTATGGCTACACCTTC	CASSPQGYGYTF
.	TRBV10-3	TRBJ2-3	many	TGTGCCATCAGTGACGGACCTGGGGTCGATACGCAGTATTTT	CAISDGPGVDTQYF
.	TRBV5-1	TRBJ2-7	many	TGCGCCAGCAGAGGTGAAGGGGGCGAGCAGTACTTC	CASRGEGGEQYF
.	TRBV20-1	TRBJ2-7	few	TGCAGTGCTCACCCTACACAGGGAGGGGGGGCTTTC	CSAHPTQGGGAF
TRBD1	TRBV4-3	TRBJ1-1	many	TGCGCCAGCAGCCAAGACGGACAGGGCAGCACTGAAGCTTTCTTT	CASSQDGQGSTEAFF
TRBD2	TRBV5-1	TRBJ2-5	.	TGCGCCAGCAGGGAGCGGGGGGCCAACCAAGAGACCCAGTACTTC	CASRERGANQETQYF
TRBD2	TRBV5-1	TRBJ2-3	.	TGCGCCAGCACCCGTCTAGCAGGACTAGCGGGGGGCCCTACGAGCACAGATACGCAGTATTTT	CASTRLAGLAGGPTSTDTQYF
TRBD1	TRBV20-1	TRBJ1-5	few	TGCGGGGCACAGGGGGTTAGCAATCAGCCCCAGCATTTT	CGAQGVSNQPQHF
TRBD2	TRBV4-1	TRBJ2-1	many	TGCGCCAGCAGCCAAACGACTAGCGACCCTTACAATGAGCAGTTCTTC	CASSQTTSDPYNEQFF
.	TRBV12-3/TRBV12-4	TRBJ1-5	.	TGTGCCAGCACCGATCCCGCTGCAGGGTACACATCAGGCAATCAGCCCCAGCATTTT	CASTDPAAGYTSGNQPQHF
.	TRBV5-1	TRBJ1-3	many	TGCGCCAGCAGCTTGTCCTCCTCTGGAAACACCATATATTTT	CASSLSSSGNTIYF
.	TRBV5-1	TRBJ1-1	.	TGCGCCAGCGGGCCAGCGAACACTGAAGCTTTCTTT	CASGPANTEAFF
TRBD2	TRBV20-1	TRBJ2-3	.	TGCAGTGCTTGGACTAGCGAACGCACAGATACGCAGTATTTT	CSAWTSERTDTQYF
.	TRBV19	TRBJ2-3	.	TGTGCCAGTAGTAGCGGGATCCAGTCTAGCACAGATACGCAGTATTTT	CASSSGIQSSTDTQYF
.	TRBV6-1	TRBJ2-1	.	TGTGCCAGCAGTGAGGGGGTCAATGAGCAGTTCTTC	CASSEGVNEQFF
TRBD1	TRBV6-2/TRBV6-3	TRBJ2-1	.	TGTGCCAGCAGTTACGGAGGACAGGGTGGAAAGGATGAGCAGTTCTTC	CASSYGGQGGKDEQFF
.	TRBV4-1	TRBJ1-3	few	TGCGCCAGCAGCCAAGATTTGACTTCTGGAAACACCATATATTTT	CASSQDLTSGNTIYF